Below, 10 T cell receptor beta chains from the same sample are listed, as sequenced in a study of CD8 T cells in Susac syndrome. RNA was extracted with the RNeasy kit, and a quantity of about 0.45 to 1 ug was reverse transcribed using random hexamers. TCRdb re-called the immunoSEQ multiplex PCR reads through MiXCR, storing one row per CDR3 protein. The profile shows around 140,000 distinct CDR3 sequences, 94% of them singletons. What was sequenced was CD4+ T cells from PBMCs. These receptors were collected from a human donor in good health.

The J gene is TRBJ2-1, the V gene TRBV30, with 9 bases fitting TRBD2. The CDR3 contains 16 residues. V trimming: 1 base; J trimming: 3 bases; junction bases outside the gene matches: 7. CDR1 is GTSNPN and CDR2 is SVGIG in the germline V gene (reference sequence). The DNA of the CDR3 is TGTGCCTGGAGTGCCCAATTTAGCGGGAGCTACAATGAGCAGTTCTTC. Protein product: CAWSAQFSGSYNEQFF.

There are a few counts of this clonotype. The chain carries TRBV7-3 and TRBJ2-3; a possible D gene is TRBD2 (6 bases). Germline V gene sequence: CDR1 SGHTA, CDR2 FQGTGA. Deletions cut 2 bases from V and 0 bases from J, with 9 bases between. This CDR3 is 15 amino acids long. CDR3 in DNA: TGTGCCAGCAGCTTATTAGCGGCTAGCACAGATACGCAGTATTTT. It codes for CASSLLAASTDTQYF.

This chain links TRBV20-1 with TRBJ1-1, with 7 bases fitting TRBD1. The CDR3 consists of 14 residues. CDR1 DFQATT and CDR2 SNEGSKA come from the germline V gene (reference sequence). The junction had 8 bases not matched to a gene; V was cut back by 6 bases and J by 1 base. The CDR3 coding sequence is TGCAGTGCCAATCGACAGGGATGGAACACTGAAGCTTTCTTT. This encodes CSANRQGWNTEAFF.

The chain is built from TRBV28 and TRBJ2-3, with no clear D. V was clipped by 8 bases and J by 5 bases, with 20 bases between them. The germline gives CDR1 MDHEN, CDR2 SYDVKM. There are 15 residues in the CDR3. The CDR3 sequence is CASGVYLNWGDTQYF. The CDR3 nucleotides are TGTGCCAGCGGGGTTTATCTAAACTGGGGAGATACGCAGTATTTT.

The gene calls are TRBV12-3 or TRBV12-4 and TRBJ1-5; 7 positions match TRBD1. There are 13 residues in the CDR3. Losses at the gene ends were 5 bases for V and 2 bases for J; bases not matched to a gene: 0. CDR3 amino acids: CASSGQGNQPQHF. Here the CDR3 DNA reads TGTGCCAGCAGTGGACAGGGCAATCAGCCCCAGCATTTT.

This clonotype showed up just once. The junction shows a germline mismatch at one end, possibly a read error. The gene calls are TRBV11-2 and TRBJ2-5; TRBD1 matches at 9 bases. CDR3 size: 12 residues. CDR1 is SGHAT, CDR2 FQNNGV, per germline. The CDR3 sequence: CASSLGGQGINF. DNA for the CDR3: TGTGCCAGCAGCTTAGGGGGACAGGGTATAAACTTC.

A remark on this clonotype: A junction end diverges from the germline sequence, so it may reflect a read error. This chain uses TRBV9 with TRBJ2-2, with 8 positions matching TRBD2. The germline V gene has CDR1 SGDLS and CDR2 YYNGEE. This CDR3 comprises 15 residues. This chain's CDR3 is CASSVSGTNTGEPFF. The CDR3 DNA sequence: TGTGCCAGCAGCGTTAGCGGGACCAACACCGGGGAGCCGTTTTTT.

The chain carries TRBV12-3 or TRBV12-4 and TRBJ2-7; no definite D call. V was pared by 0 bases and J by 7 bases, with 10 bases between. CDR3 length: 13 amino acids. In DNA form, the CDR3 reads TGTGCCAGCAGTTTAGCCGCTCTGCGGGAGCAGTACTTC. Translation gives CASSLAALREQYF.

The J gene is TRBJ2-3, the V gene TRBV27; 11 bases line up with TRBD2. The length of the CDR3 is 16 residues. Germline values: CDR1 MNHEY, CDR2 SMNVEV (reference sequence). Trimming removed 3 bases from V and 3 bases from J; junction bases left unmatched: 5. Here the CDR3 reads CASSFLLAGETDTQYF. Written as DNA, the CDR3 is TGTGCCAGCAGTTTCCTACTAGCGGGAGAAACAGATACGCAGTATTTT.

The rearrangement links TRBV5-6 to TRBJ2-3; 8 positions match TRBD2. The CDR3 is made up of 15 amino acids. V shed 7 bases, J shed 0 bases, and the junction held 7 bases outside the gene matches. CDR1 is SGHDT and CDR2 is YYEEEE in the germline V gene. The CDR3 sequence: CASAGGARSTDTQYF. DNA of the CDR3: TGTGCCAGCGCGGGAGGTGCTAGAAGCACAGATACGCAGTATTTT.